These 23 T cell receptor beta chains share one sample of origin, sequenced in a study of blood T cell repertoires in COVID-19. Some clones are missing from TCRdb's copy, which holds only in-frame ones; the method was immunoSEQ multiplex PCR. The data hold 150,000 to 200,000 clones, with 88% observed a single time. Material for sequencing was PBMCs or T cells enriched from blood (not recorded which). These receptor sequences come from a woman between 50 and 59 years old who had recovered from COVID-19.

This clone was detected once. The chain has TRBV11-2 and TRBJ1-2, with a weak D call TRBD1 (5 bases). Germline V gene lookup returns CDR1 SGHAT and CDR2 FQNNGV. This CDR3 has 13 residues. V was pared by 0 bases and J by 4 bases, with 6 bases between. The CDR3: CASSLDRAYGYTF. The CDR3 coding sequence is TGTGCCAGCAGCTTAGACAGGGCCTATGGCTACACCTTC.

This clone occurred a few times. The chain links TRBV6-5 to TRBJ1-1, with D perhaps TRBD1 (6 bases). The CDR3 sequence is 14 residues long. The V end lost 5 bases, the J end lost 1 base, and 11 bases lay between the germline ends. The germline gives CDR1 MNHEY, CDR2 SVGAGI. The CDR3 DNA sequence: TGTGCCAGCAGTAAAAGACAGGAGAACACTGAAGCTTTCTTT. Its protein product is CASSKRQENTEAFF.

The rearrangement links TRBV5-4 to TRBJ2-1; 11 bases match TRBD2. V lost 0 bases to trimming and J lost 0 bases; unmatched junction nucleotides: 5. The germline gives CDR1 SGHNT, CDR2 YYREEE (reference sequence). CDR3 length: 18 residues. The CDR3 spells CASSLGLAGGFSYNEQFF. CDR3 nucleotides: TGTGCCAGCAGCTTGGGGCTAGCGGGGGGCTTCTCCTACAATGAGCAGTTCTTC.

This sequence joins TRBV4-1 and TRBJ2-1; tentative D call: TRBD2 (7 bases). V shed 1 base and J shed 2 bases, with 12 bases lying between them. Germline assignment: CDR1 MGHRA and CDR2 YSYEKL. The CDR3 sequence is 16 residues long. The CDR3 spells CASSQGWRGPYNEQFF. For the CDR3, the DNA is TGCGCCAGCAGCCAAGGGTGGCGGGGGCCCTACAATGAGCAGTTCTTC.

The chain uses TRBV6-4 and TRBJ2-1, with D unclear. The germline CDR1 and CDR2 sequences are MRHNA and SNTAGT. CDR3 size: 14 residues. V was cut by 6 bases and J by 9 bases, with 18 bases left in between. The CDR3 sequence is CASSTDLGSGEQFF. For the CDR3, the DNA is TGTGCCAGCAGCACAGATCTCGGATCTGGTGAGCAGTTCTTC.

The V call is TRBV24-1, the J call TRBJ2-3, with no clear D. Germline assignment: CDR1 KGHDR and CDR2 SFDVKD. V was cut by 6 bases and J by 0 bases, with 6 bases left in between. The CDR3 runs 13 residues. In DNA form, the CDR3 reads TGTGCCACCAGTACGGAGAGCACAGATACGCAGTATTTT. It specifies CATSTESTDTQYF.

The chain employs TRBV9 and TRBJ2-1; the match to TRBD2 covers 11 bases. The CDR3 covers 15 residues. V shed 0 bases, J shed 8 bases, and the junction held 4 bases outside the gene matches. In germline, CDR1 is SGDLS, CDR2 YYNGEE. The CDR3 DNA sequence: TGTGCCAGCAGCGTAGTACTAGCGGGGGTTGATGAGCAGTTCTTC. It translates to CASSVVLAGVDEQFF.

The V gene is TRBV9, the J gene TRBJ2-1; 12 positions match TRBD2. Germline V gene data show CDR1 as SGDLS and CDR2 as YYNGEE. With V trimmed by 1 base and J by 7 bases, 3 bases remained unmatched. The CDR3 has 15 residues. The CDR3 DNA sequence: TGTGCCAGCAGCGTAACTAGCGGGGGGATTAATGAGCAGTTCTTC. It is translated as CASSVTSGGINEQFF.

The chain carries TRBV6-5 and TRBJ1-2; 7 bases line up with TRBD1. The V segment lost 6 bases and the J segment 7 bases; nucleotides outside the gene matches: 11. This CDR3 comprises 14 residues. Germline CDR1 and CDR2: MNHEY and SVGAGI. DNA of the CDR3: TGTGCCAGCAGCTCCCTCGACAGGGAGCGTGGCTACACCTTC. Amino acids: CASSSLDRERGYTF.

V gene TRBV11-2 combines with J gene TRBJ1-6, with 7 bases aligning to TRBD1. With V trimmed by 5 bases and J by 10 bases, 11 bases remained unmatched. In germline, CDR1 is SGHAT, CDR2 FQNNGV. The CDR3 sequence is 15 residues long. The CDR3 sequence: CASSGHVGTVSPLHF. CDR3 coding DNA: TGTGCCAGCAGCGGACACGTCGGGACAGTCTCACCCCTCCACTTT. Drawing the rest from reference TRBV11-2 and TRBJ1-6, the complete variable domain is EAGVAQSPRYKIIEKRQSVAFWCNPISGHATLYWYQQILGQGPKLLIQFQNNGVVDDSQLPKDRFSAERLKGVDSTLKIQPAKLEDSAVYLCASSGHVGTVSPLHFGNGTRLTVT.

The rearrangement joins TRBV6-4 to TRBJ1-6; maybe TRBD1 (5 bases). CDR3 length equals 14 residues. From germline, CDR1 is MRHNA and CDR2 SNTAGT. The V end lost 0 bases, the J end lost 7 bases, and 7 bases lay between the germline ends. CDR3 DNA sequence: TGTGCCAGCAGTGACTCGTCAGGGAATTCACCCCTCCACTTT. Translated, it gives CASSDSSGNSPLHF.

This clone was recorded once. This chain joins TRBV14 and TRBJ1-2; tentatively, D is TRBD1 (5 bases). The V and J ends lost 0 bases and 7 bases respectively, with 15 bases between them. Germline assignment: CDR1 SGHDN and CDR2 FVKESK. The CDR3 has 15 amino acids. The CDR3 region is CASSQDSRRVGGYTF. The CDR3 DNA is TGTGCCAGCAGCCAAGATTCACGCAGGGTGGGTGGCTACACCTTC.

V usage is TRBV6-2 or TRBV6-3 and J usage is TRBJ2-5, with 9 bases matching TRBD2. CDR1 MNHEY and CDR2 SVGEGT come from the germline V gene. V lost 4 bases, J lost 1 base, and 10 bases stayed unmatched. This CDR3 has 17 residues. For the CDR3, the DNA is TGTGCCAGCAGTTCAGGGCTAGCGGGGACGATCCAAGAGACCCAGTACTTC. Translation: CASSSGLAGTIQETQYF.

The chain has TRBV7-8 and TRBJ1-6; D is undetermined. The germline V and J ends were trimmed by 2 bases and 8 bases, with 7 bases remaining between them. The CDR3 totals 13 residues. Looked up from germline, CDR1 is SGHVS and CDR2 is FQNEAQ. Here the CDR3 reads CASSLIVDSPLHF. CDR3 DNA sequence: TGTGCCAGCAGCTTAATAGTCGATTCACCCCTCCACTTT. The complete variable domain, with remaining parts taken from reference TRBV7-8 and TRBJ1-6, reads GAGVSQSPRYKVAKRGQDVALRCDPISGHVSLFWYQQALGQGPEFLTYFQNEAQLDKSGLPSDRFFAERPEGSVSTLKIQRTQQEDSAVYLCASSLIVDSPLHFGNGTRLTVT.

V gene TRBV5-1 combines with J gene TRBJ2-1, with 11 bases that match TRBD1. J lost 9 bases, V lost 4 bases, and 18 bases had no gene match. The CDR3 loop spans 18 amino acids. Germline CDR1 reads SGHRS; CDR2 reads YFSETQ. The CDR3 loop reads CASSTWTGGGSQSGEQFF. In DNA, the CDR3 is TGCGCCAGCAGCACCTGGACAGGGGGCGGTTCCCAATCGGGTGAGCAGTTCTTC.

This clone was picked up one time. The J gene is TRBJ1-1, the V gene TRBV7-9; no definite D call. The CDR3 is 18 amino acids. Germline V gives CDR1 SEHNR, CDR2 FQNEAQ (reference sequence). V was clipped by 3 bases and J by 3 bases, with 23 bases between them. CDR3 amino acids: CASSFIKSQPTSDTEAFF. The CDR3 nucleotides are TGTGCCAGCAGCTTTATCAAGTCACAGCCCACTTCAGACACTGAAGCTTTCTTT.

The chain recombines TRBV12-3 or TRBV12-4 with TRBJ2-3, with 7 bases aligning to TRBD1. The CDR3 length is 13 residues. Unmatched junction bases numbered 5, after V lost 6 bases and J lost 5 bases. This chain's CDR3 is CASSPSGGDTQYF. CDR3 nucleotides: TGTGCCAGCAGCCCCTCAGGGGGAGATACGCAGTATTTT.

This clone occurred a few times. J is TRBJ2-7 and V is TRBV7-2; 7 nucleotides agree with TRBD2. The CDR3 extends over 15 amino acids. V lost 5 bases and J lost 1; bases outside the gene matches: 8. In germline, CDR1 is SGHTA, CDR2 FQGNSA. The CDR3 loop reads CASSPTRGGSYEQYF. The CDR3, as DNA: TGTGCCAGCAGCCCTACTCGCGGGGGTTCCTACGAGCAGTACTTC.

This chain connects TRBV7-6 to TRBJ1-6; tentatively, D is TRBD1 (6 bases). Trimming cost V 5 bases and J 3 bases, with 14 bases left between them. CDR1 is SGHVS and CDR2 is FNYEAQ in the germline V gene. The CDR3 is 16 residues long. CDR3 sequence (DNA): TGTGCCAGCAGCCCGTCGGGGGGGCTCTATAATTCACCCCTCCACTTT. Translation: CASSPSGGLYNSPLHF.

The CDR3 DNA follows: TGTGCCAGCAGTTTAACGTGGCTTCTCACCTACGAGCAGTACTTC. Translated, it gives CASSLTWLLTYEQYF. The V call is TRBV27, the J call TRBJ2-7; D is undetermined. V lost 2 bases to trimming and J lost 2 bases, with 13 bases between them. Per germline, CDR1 MNHEY and CDR2 SMNVEV (reference sequence). The CDR3 runs 15 residues.

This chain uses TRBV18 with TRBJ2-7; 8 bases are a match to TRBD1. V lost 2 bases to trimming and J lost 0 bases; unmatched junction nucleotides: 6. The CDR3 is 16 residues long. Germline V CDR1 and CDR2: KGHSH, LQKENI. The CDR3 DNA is TGTGCCAGCTCACCAGGGACAGGAAGCCTCTCCTACGAGCAGTACTTC. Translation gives CASSPGTGSLSYEQYF.

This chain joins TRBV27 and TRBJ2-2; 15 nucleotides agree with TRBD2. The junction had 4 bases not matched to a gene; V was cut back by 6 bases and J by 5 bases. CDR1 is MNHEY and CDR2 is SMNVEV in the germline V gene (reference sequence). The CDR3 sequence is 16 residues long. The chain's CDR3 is CASRGLAGGFTGELFF. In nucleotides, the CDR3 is TGTGCCAGCAGGGGACTAGCGGGGGGTTTTACCGGGGAGCTGTTTTTT.

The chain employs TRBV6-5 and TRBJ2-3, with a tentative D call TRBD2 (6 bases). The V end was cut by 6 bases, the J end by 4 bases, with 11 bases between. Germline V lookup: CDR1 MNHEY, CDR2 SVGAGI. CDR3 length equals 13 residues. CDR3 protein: CASREGIADTQYF. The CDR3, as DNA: TGTGCCAGCAGGGAGGGTATCGCAGATACGCAGTATTTT.